This TCR beta chain was captured in a study of Graves' ophthalmopathy and Graves' hyperthyroidism (dated by TCRdb to the late 2010s). A note on the overall study: Peripheral blood was collected at initial diagnosis, before any treatment. The study used signatures of the TCR beta repertoire to tell Graves' ophthalmopathy apart from Graves' hyperthyroidism and to predict which patients would progress to ophthalmopathy. In total, some 140 blood samples were TCR-sequenced: approximately 40 ophthalmopathy, some 75 hyperthyroidism and about 17 hyperthyroidism-to-ophthalmopathy patients. To explore V-J signatures that separate ophthalmopathy from hyperthyroidism, a discovery set of about a hundred patients was enrolled, consisting of about 45 with ophthalmopathy and about 60 with stable hyperthyroidism. An independent validation cohort comprised 18 hyperthyroidism patients and 15 to 17 patients who later progressed from hyperthyroidism to ophthalmopathy. In more than five hyperthyroidism patients, T-cell repertoires of thyroid tissue and blood were compared. Following sample collection, hyperthyroidism patients were given methimazole at a starting dose of 30 mg daily, and ophthalmopathy patients were given high-dose intravenous methylprednisolone. For training and testing, the roughly 100 patients in the discovery cohort were randomly divided in a 7:3 ratio.

Taken from cysteine to phenylalanine, the CDR3 has 14 residues. The entry retains the CDR3 DNA only, 42 bases that are in frame from base 1. The CDR1 and CDR2 encoded by the germline V gene are SNHLY and FYNNEI. At the junction V is shortened by 8 bases and J by 5 bases, with 18 bases in between. For repertoire sequencing, TCR beta CDR3 regions were amplified from RNA transcripts. The first round of RT-PCR was done with HTBI primers and the Qiagen OneStep RT-PCR kit, and was followed by a second round of multiplex PCR, then size selection and purification. Libraries were sequenced paired-end with 100 bp reads on an Illumina HiSeq2000. The paper's data handling went like this. Reads were processed with SOAPnuke, discarding reads with adapters, uncalled bases, mean Phred below 15, or no exact constant-primer or identifier match. COPE v1.2.5 was used to merge high-quality paired reads. Unique nucleotide sequences were defined as clonotypes and aligned to IMGT TRB V, D and J references using MiTCR v1.1. The analysis was limited to V-J combinations with a frequency above 0.0001, which together covered over 99% of the repertoires. For each V-J combination, a TCR clonal expansion and chaos score was defined as the ratio of F50 clonal expansion to chaos observed in the TCRdist matrix. Features were reduced by Welch's t-statistics and random forest to roughly 14 V-J combinations, which fed a naive Bayes classifier. Thyroid-blood repertoire similarity was quantified with the Morisita-Horn index. TCRdb's own reprocessing of the public reads used fastp at Q25 and MiXCR and kept productive beta chains. Each entry merges the rows of one CDR3 protein and shows their most common DNA and genes. For this entry, the V and J calls and clone size follow TCRdb and not the study's own pipeline. Present in this sample are approximately 380,000 distinct CDR3 sequences, around 21% of which were seen just once. Clones ranked in the top ten supply around 3% of the sample.

The study at large found these results: In validation, the model predicted ophthalmopathy progression with about 71% sensitivity and around 72% specificity; roughly eleven predicted patients were CT-confirmed with GO in a median of about 7.1 months. In cross-validation, the 13-signature model distinguished ophthalmopathy from stable hyperthyroidism with about 89% sensitivity and approximately 81% specificity, while in the test set the corresponding values were approximately 79% and 70%. Among expanded thyroid clonotypes with frequency above 0.001, most also showed up in blood, which suggests that blood repertoires may reflect the thyroid immune response. Sample size was not statistically predetermined, and group allocation was not concealed from the investigators.

Stable hyperthyroidism was defined as no progression to ophthalmopathy within 18 months of follow-up. The hyperthyroidism patients were 18 to 65 years old and newly diagnosed, with a disease duration of less than 2 months. Patients with other autoimmune diseases, uncontrolled infections, pregnancy or lactation were excluded. Clinical symptoms, serum thyroxine, TRAb, thyroid ultrasound and orbital computed tomography were used for diagnosis. Using Ficoll-Paque density gradient centrifugation, PBMCs were isolated from 10 ml of fresh peripheral blood. Total RNA was extracted using Trizol reagent, and RNA quality was checked on an Agilent 2100 Bioanalyzer. On this clonotype itself: The specificity of this receptor is unknown. One base away there is no much larger clone; base qualities are not given.

The sample taken for sequencing was peripheral blood. The sequence is built from TRBV2 and TRBJ2-5; the best D guess is TRBD1, with 6 bases matching. The TCR was taken from a young woman with stable Graves' hyperthyroidism. Donor details come from another sample of the same person, matched by shared clones. The DNA sequence is given as TGTGCCAGCGCTCGGGGCAGGACAGCCGAGACCCAGTACTTC. This translates into CASARGRTAETQYF.